The entry below describes one T cell receptor beta chain. Its antigen remains unidentified. These data come from a study of blood T cells in healthy people across ages. Study conclusions and caveats: The CMV status of each donor remained undetermined, and this could have confounded shifts in expanded clonotypes. A strong correlation between TCR beta diversity and naive T cell percentage was seen.

The people who gave samples were healthy Caucasians from Russia, aged roughly 6 to 100. A second PCR, run for about 7 to 11 cycles, used a sample-barcoded 5' primer plus a J-beta primer mix. TCRdb used MiXCR to reprocess the 5' RACE reads, holding one entry per CDR3 protein. The data hold hundreds of thousands of distinct CDR3 sequences, with about 42% observed a single time. The source is a man between 60 and 70 years old in good health. The sequenced sample was blood.

Here the CDR3 DNA reads TGTGCCAGCAGTCCACAGGGGTATGGGAATCAGCCCCAGCATTTT. Its protein is CASSPQGYGNQPQHF. The rearrangement joins TRBV27 to TRBJ1-5, with 7 bases lining up with TRBD1. The germline V gene has CDR1 MNHEY and CDR2 SMNVEV (reference sequence). The CDR3 extends over 15 amino acids. The junction had 8 bases not matched to a gene; V was cut back by 5 bases and J by 4 bases.